The following is a T cell receptor (beta chain) sequence with its context. Assay used: immunoSEQ multiplex PCR; TCRdb lists only in-frame clones, some missing. The table lists about 100,000 clones, about 94% of them singletons. Germline V gene sequence: CDR1 SGHDN, CDR2 FVKESK. V was clipped by 0 bases and J by 9 bases, with 15 bases between them. The CDR3 runs to 15 residues. This specimen comes from a study of siplizumab effects on memory and regulatory T cells. The clonotype originates from a human donor in good health. The chain combines TRBV14 with TRBJ2-1; TRBD1 might be the D (5 bases). Sequenced sample: non-Treg CD4+ T cells sorted from blood. The CDR3 region has the DNA TGTGCCAGCAGCCAAGATTTGGCATTTAGGGGTGAGCAGTTCTTC. It codes for CASSQDLAFRGEQFF.